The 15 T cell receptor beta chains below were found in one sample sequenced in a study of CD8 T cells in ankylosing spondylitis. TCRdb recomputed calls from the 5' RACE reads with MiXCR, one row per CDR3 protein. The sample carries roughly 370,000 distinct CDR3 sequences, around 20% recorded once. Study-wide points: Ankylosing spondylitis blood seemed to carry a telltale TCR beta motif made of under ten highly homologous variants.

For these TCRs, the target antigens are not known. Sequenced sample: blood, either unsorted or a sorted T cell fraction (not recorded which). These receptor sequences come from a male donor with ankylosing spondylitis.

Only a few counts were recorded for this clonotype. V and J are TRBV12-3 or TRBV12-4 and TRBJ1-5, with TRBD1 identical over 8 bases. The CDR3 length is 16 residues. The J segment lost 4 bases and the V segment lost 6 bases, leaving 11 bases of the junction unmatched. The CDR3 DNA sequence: TGTGCCAGCAGCCTAGACAGGGGAGAGGGGAATCAGCCCCAGCATTTT. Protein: CASSLDRGEGNQPQHF.

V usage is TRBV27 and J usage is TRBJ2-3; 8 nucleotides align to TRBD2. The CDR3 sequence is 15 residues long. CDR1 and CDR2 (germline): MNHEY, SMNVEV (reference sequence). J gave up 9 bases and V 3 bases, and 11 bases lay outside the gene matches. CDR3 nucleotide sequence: TGTGCCAGCAGTTTGACGGGAGGGCCGTCAGGAACGCAGTATTTT. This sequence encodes CASSLTGGPSGTQYF.

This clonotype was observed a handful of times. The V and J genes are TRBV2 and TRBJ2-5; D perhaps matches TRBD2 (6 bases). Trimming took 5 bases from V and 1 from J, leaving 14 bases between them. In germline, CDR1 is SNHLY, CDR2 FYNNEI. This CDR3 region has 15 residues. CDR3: CASSQEGTRQETQYF. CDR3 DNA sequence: TGTGCCAGCAGTCAGGAGGGGACGCGCCAAGAGACCCAGTACTTC.

This chain's CDR3 is CAISQTGDAAYEQYF. The CDR3 region has the DNA TGTGCCATCAGTCAGACCGGGGACGCTGCGTACGAGCAGTACTTC. This chain uses TRBV10-3 with TRBJ2-7; possibly TRBD1 or TRBD2 for D (5 bases each). Germline CDR1 and CDR2: ENHRY and SYGVKD. This CDR3 region has 15 residues. V lost 5 bases to trimming and J lost 4 bases, with 18 bases between them.

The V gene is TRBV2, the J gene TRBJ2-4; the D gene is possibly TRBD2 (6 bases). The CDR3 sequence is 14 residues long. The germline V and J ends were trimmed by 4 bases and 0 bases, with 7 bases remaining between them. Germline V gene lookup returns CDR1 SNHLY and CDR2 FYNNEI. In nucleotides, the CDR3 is TGTGCCAGCAGTGGGGGACTAGCCAAAAACATTCAGTACTTC. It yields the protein CASSGGLAKNIQYF.

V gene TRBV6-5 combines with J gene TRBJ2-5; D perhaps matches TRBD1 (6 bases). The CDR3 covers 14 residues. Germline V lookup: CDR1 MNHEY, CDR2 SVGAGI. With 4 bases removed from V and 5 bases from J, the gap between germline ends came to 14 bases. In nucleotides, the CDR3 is TGTGCCAGCAGTTCAGGGGCATTGAAGGAGACCCAGTACTTC. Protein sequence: CASSSGALKETQYF.

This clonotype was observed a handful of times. CDR3 amino acids: CASSSTLRGSQYF. For the CDR3, the DNA is TGTGCCAGCAGTAGTACGCTTAGGGGATCACAGTACTTC. The chain links TRBV6-1 to TRBJ2-7; a weak D match, TRBD1 (5 bases). There are 13 residues in the CDR3. Germline CDR1 and CDR2: MNHNS and SASEGT. The V end lost 5 bases, the J end lost 10 bases, and 18 bases lay between the germline ends.

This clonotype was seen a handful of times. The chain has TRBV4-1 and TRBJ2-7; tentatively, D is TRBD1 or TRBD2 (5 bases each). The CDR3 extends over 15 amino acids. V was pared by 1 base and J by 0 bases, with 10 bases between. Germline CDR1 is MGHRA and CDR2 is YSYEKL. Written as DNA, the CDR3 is TGCGCCAGCAGCCAAGGGAGGCAGGGCTCCTACGAGCAGTACTTC. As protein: CASSQGRQGSYEQYF.

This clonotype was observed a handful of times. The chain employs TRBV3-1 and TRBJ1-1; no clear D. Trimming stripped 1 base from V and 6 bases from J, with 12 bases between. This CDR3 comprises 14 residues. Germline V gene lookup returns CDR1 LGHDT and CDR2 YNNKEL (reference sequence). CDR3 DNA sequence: TGTGCCAGCAGCCAAGCTCGGTCGTATCCTGAAGCTTTCTTT. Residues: CASSQARSYPEAFF. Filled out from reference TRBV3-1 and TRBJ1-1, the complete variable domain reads DTAVSQTPKYLVTQMGNDKSIKCEQNLGHDTMYWYKQDSKKFLKIMFSYNNKELIINETVPNRFSPKSPDKAHLNLHINSLELGDSAVYFCASSQARSYPEAFFGQGTRLTVV.

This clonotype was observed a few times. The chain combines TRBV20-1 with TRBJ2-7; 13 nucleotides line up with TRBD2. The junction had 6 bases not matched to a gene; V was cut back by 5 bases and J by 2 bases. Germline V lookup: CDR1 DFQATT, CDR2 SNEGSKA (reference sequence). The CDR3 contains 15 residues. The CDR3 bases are TGCAGTGCTCCCCCCGGGACTAGCGGGACCTACGAGCAGTACTTC. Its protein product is CSAPPGTSGTYEQYF.

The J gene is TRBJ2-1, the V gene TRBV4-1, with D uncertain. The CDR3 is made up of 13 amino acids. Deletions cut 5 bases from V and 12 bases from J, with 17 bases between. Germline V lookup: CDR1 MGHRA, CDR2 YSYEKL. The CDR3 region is CASSSPGARRQFF. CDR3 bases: TGCGCCAGCAGCTCCCCGGGCGCGCGGAGGCAGTTCTTC.

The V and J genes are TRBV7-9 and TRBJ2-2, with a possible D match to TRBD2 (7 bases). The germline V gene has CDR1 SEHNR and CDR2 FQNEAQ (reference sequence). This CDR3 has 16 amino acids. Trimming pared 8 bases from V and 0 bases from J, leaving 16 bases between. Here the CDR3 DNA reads TGTGCCAGCCCCGCGGGGGCGGGCCCGAACACCGGGGAGCTGTTTTTT. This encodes CASPAGAGPNTGELFF.

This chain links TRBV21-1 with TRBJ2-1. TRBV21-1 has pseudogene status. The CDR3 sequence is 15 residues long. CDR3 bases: TGTGCCAGCAGCAAACTCGGATACTCCTACAATGAGCAGTTCTTC. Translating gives CASSKLGYSYNEQFF.

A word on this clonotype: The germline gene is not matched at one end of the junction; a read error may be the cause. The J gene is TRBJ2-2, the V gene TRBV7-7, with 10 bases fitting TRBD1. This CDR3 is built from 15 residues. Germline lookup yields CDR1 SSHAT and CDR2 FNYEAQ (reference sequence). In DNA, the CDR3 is TGTGCTAGCAGCCGTAGGACAGGGGGCACCGGGGAGCTGTTTTTT. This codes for CASSRRTGGTGELFF.

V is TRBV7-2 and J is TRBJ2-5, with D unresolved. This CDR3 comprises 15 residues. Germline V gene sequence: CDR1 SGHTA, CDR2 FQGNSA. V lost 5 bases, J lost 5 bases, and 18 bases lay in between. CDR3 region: CASSRFAVIGETQYF. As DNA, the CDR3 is TGTGCCAGCAGCCGCTTTGCGGTAATTGGGGAGACCCAGTACTTC. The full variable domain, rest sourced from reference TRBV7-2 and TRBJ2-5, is GAGVSQSPSNKVTEKGKDVELRCDPISGHTALYWYRQSLGQGLEFLIYFQGNSAPDKSGLPSDRFSAERTGGSVSTLTIQRTQQEDSAVYLCASSRFAVIGETQYFGPGTRLLVL.